These T cell receptor beta chains were read from a single sample in a study of T cells in Graves' hyperthyroidism and ophthalmopathy. TCRdb analysed the multiplex PCR reads with MiXCR anew, one entry per CDR3 protein. Of about 560,000 distinct CDR3 sequences in the sample, around 45% were seen once. Source material: peripheral blood or thyroid tissue (not recorded which). The receptors here all came from a woman aged 18-29 years with Graves' hyperthyroidism. The CDR3 runs from the conserved cysteine through the conserved F or W. A D gene is named only where the DNA matches it firmly. A row's size may be missing; if present it is once, few, many or a size class.

many	TRBV29-1	TRBJ2-7	TRBD1	TGCAGCGTTGAAGAGACAGGGAAAGAGCAGTACTTC	CSVEETGKEQYF
many	TRBV7-3	TRBJ1-6	-	TGTGCCAGCAGCAACGGGGAGTTGGGTTCACCCCTCCACTTT	CASSNGELGSPLHF
few	TRBV20-1	TRBJ2-5	-	TGCAGTGCTACTAGCCAGGGCTATCAAGAGACCCAGTACTTC	CSATSQGYQETQYF
-	TRBV20-1	TRBJ1-1	-	TGCAGTGCTTACGAAATACCCGTCTCGACTGAAGCTTTCTTT	CSAYEIPVSTEAFF
-	TRBV7-2	TRBJ1-4	-	TGTGCCAGCAGGCCGGGTCGGGCTCGTGAAAAACTGTTTTTT	CASRPGRAREKLFF
many	TRBV10-3	TRBJ2-7	-	TGTGCCATCAACCGGGACATCTCCTACGAGCAGTACTTC	CAINRDISYEQYF
-	TRBV7-6	TRBJ2-7	-	TGTGCCAGCAGCCAAACGCCTGCAGGGAACTACGAGCAGTACTTC	CASSQTPAGNYEQYF
-	TRBV25-1	TRBJ1-6	-	TGTGCCAGCAGCGCAGGCGGGGGTTCCTATAATTCACCCCTCCACTTT	CASSAGGGSYNSPLHF
-	TRBV7-2	TRBJ1-6	-	TGTGCCAGCAGCCAACTCTTCGAATTAAGGGGGTCACCCCTCCACTTT	CASSQLFELRGSPLHF
-	TRBV7-9	TRBJ2-7	TRBD1	TGTGCCAGCAGTGAGAGGGACAGCTCCTACGAGCAGTACTTC	CASSERDSSYEQYF
-	TRBV7-2	TRBJ1-1	TRBD1	TGTGCCAGCAGCTCCGGGACAGGGGACCCTGAAGCTTTCTTT	CASSSGTGDPEAFF
once	TRBV7-2	TRBJ1-1	TRBD1	TGTGCCAGCAGCCAAGAGGACAGGGCGTGGAACACTGAAGCTTTCTTT	CASSQEDRAWNTEAFF
-	TRBV10-3	TRBJ2-7	-	TGTGCCAGCCTAACGCAGGGGCCCTCCTACGAGCAGTACTTC	CASLTQGPSYEQYF
-	TRBV24-1	TRBJ1-5	TRBD1	TGTGCCACCAGTGATTCCGGGACAGTAAATCAGCCCCAGCATTTT	CATSDSGTVNQPQHF
-	TRBV6-6	TRBJ2-5	-	TGTGCCAGCAGTTTTGGAGGCCAGACCCAGTACTTC	CASSFGGQTQYF
-	TRBV20-1	TRBJ1-2	-	TGCAGTGCTAGAGATCCGGGCAGGGATGGCTATGGCTACACCTTC	CSARDPGRDGYGYTF
many	TRBV24-1	TRBJ1-1	TRBD1	TGTGCCACCAGTGATGGGACAGGGCTGAACACTGAAGCTTTCTTT	CATSDGTGLNTEAFF
-	TRBV5-1	TRBJ2-5	TRBD2	TGCGCCAGCAGATTGGGAGTAGCGGGAGTGGAGACCCAGTACTTC	CASRLGVAGVETQYF
-	TRBV7-2	TRBJ2-5	-	TGTGCCAGCAGCTTGGCCTACGGCCGAGGGCGCGGGGAGACCCAGTACTTC	CASSLAYGRGRGETQYF
-	TRBV25-1	TRBJ1-6	-	TGTGCCAGCAGTTTCGCGGTCAATAATTCACCCCTCCACTTT	CASSFAVNNSPLHF
-	TRBV5-6	TRBJ1-2	TRBD1	TGTGCCAGCAGCTTGGGACAGGGAGGTTCAGGCTATGGCTACACCTTC	CASSLGQGGSGYGYTF
many	TRBV20-1	TRBJ1-4	TRBD1	TGCAGTGCTAGGGACAGGGGTGAAAAACTGTTTTTT	CSARDRGEKLFF
-	TRBV10-2	TRBJ2-7	-	TGCGCCAGCAGTGAGTGGGGGGCCTACGAGCAGTACTTC	CASSEWGAYEQYF
-	TRBV12-3/TRBV12-4	TRBJ2-2	TRBD2	TGTGCCAGCAGTTCCAGACTAGCGGGAGGGCCCCGGGAGCTGTTTTTT	CASSSRLAGGPRELFF
-	TRBV7-9	TRBJ2-7	TRBD1	TGTGCCAGCAGCTTCACCGAGGACAGGGCCTACGAGCAGTACTTC	CASSFTEDRAYEQYF
few	TRBV7-2	TRBJ1-4	-	TGTGCCAGCAGCCCGGGACAAACAACTAATGAAAAACTGTTTTTT	CASSPGQTTNEKLFF
-	TRBV9	TRBJ1-1	-	TGTGCCAGCAATTGGAGGGAGGATGAAGCTTTCTTT	CASNWREDEAFF
-	TRBV7-2	TRBJ2-2	TRBD2	TGTGCCAGCAGCTTAGGGCTAGCGGGAGCTGGGGAGCTGTTTTTT	CASSLGLAGAGELFF